This T cell receptor (beta chain) stems from a study of T cells in Graves' hyperthyroidism and ophthalmopathy. In its sample, this clonotype was seen many times. Its antigen is not identified. One end of the junction fails to match germline, which may point to a read error. Broader study findings: Most thyroid clonotypes that were expanded above 0.001 also turned up in blood. Before onset, ophthalmopathy was predicted by the model a median approximately 6.7 months earlier.

Patients were excluded for uncontrolled infection, other autoimmune disease, pregnancy or lactation. Fresh peripheral blood, 9.5 to 10 ml of it, supplied the PBMCs. There are 14 residues in the CDR3. CDR1 SNHLY and CDR2 FYNNEI come from the germline V gene. Regions amplified from RNA transcripts were the TCR beta CDR3 regions. HTBI primers were used for first-round RT-PCR of the TCR CDR3. TCRdb independently ran MiXCR on the multiplex PCR reads; one entry per CDR3 protein. The sample lists some 600,000 distinct CDR3 sequences, over 11% occurring once. The receptor comes from a woman aged 25 to 39 with Graves' hyperthyroidism that later progressed to Graves' ophthalmopathy. The specimen sequenced was blood. V is TRBV2 and J is TRBJ2-7; tentatively, D is TRBD1 (5 bases). The CDR3 DNA reads TGTGCCAGCACTGAACAGGTAACCTCCTACGAGCAGTACTTC. This translates into CASTEQVTSYEQYF.